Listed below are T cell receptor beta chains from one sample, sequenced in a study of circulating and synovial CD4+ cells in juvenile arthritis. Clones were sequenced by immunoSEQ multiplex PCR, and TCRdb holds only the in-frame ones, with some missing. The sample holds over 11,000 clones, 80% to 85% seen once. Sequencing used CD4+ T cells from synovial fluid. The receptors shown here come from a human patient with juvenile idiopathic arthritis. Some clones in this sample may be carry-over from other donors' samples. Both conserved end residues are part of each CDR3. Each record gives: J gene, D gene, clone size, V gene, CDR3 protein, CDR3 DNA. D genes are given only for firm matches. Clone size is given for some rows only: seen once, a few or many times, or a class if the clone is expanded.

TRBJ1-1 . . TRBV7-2 CASSLSMNTEAFF TGTGCCAGCAGCTTATCCATGAACACTGAAGCTTTCTTT
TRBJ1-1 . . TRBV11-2 CASSLFGFMSTEAFF TGTGCCAGCAGCTTATTCGGGTTTATGAGCACTGAAGCTTTCTTT
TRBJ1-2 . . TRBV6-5 CASRPDSNYGYTF TGTGCCAGCAGACCCGACAGCAACTATGGCTACACCTTC
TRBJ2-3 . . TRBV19 CASSIEAGSSTDTQYF TGTGCCAGTAGTATAGAGGCAGGGTCTAGCACAGATACGCAGTATTTT
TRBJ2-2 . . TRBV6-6 CASGGALGGELFF TGTGCCAGCGGGGGGGCACTGGGCGGGGAGCTGTTTTTT
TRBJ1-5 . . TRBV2 CASRGDGGYNQPQHF TGTGCCAGCAGGGGGGATGGGGGGTACAATCAGCCCCAGCATTTT
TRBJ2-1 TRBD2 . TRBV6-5 CASSFGAGVYNEQFF TGTGCCAGCAGTTTTGGGGCGGGAGTATACAATGAGCAGTTCTTC
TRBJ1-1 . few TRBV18 CASSPTLEGRNTEAFF TGTGCCAGCTCACCAACACTCGAAGGGAGGAACACTGAAGCTTTCTTT
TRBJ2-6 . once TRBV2 CASSEGPSGANVLTF TGTGCCAGCAGTGAGGGGCCCTCTGGGGCCAACGTCCTGACTTTC
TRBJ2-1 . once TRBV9 CASSPRLVTNEQFF TGTGCCAGCAGCCCCCGCCTAGTCACCAATGAGCAGTTCTTC
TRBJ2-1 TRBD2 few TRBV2 CASHPGGGPYNEQFF TGTGCCAGCCACCCCGGGGGGGGGCCATACAATGAGCAGTTCTTC
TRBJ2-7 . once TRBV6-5 CASSYSAVVSSYEQYF TGTGCCAGCAGTTACTCGGCCGTCGTATCCTCCTACGAGCAGTACTTC
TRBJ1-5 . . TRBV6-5 CASSRWGDQPQHF TGTGCCAGCAGTAGATGGGGGGATCAGCCCCAGCATTTT
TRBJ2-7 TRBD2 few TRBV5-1 CASSLVRGVGEQYF TGCGCCAGCAGCTTGGTTCGGGGGGTGGGCGAGCAGTACTTC
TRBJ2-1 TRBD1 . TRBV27 CASNLGQGPYNEQFF TGTGCCAGCAACCTAGGACAGGGACCCTACAATGAGCAGTTCTTC
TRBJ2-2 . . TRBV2 CASSEGSDNTGELFF TGTGCCAGCAGTGAAGGGAGCGATAACACCGGGGAGCTGTTTTTT
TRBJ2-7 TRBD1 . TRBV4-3 CASSHTGTGGSEQYF TGCGCCAGCAGCCATACCGGGACAGGGGGCTCCGAGCAGTACTTC
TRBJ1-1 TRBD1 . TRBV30 CAWRGEGQGAVGAFF TGTGCCTGGAGGGGGGAGGGACAGGGGGCGGTAGGGGCTTTCTTT
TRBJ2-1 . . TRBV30 CAWSVMRLASNEQFF TGTGCCTGGAGTGTAATGAGGCTAGCATCCAATGAGCAGTTCTTC
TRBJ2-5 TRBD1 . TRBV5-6 CASSANSLQGAQYF TGTGCCAGCAGCGCAAACAGTCTTCAGGGGGCCCAGTACTTC
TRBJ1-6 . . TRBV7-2 CASTTLGSPLHF TGTGCCAGCACCACACTAGGATCACCCCTCCACTTT
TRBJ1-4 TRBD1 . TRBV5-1 CASSLEGAANEKLFF TGCGCCAGCAGCCTGGAGGGGGCGGCTAATGAAAAACTGTTTTTT
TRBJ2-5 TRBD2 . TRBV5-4 CASSSGTSGGEETQYF TGTGCCAGCAGCTCTGGGACTAGCGGGGGGGAAGAGACCCAGTACTTC
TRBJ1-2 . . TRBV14 CASSPNGKVTLYGYTF TGTGCCAGCAGCCCGAACGGGAAGGTGACCCTCTATGGCTACACCTTC
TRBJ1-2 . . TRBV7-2 CASSLSSGSNYGYTF TGTGCCAGCAGCCTGAGTTCGGGGTCTAACTATGGCTACACCTTC
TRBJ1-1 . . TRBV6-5 CASSYSRDTEAFF TGTGCCAGCAGTTACTCCCGGGACACTGAAGCTTTCTTT
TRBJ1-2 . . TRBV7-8 CASSLGTGPGYGYTF TGTGCCAGCAGCTTAGGTACAGGGCCGGGCTATGGCTACACCTTC
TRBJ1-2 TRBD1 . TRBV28 CASTLTGKNNYGYTF TGTGCCAGCACTCTGACAGGGAAGAATAACTATGGCTACACCTTC
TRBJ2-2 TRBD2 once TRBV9 CASSFRTSVNTGELFF TGTGCCAGCAGCTTCCGGACTAGCGTGAACACCGGGGAGCTGTTTTTT
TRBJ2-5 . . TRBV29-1 CSVPGGSTQETQYF TGCAGCGTTCCTGGCGGCTCTACCCAAGAGACCCAGTACTTC
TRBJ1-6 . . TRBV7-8 CASSTNRNNSPLHF TGTGCCAGCAGCACGAACAGAAATAATTCACCCCTCCACTTT
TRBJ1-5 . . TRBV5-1 CASSLAGDAGPQHF TGCGCCAGCAGCTTGGCAGGTGATGCAGGGCCCCAGCATTTT
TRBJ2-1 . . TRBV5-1 CASSLASPGGNEQFF TGCGCCAGCAGCTTGGCGTCCCCCGGGGGCAATGAGCAGTTCTTC
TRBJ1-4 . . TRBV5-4 CASSRDKGEKLFF TGTGCCAGCAGCCGGGACAAAGGGGAAAAACTGTTTTTT
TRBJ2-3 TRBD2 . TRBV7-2 CASSLVGGGGKMADTQYF TGTGCCAGCAGCTTAGTAGGTGGCGGGGGGAAGATGGCAGATACGCAGTATTTT
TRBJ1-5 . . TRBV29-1 CSAGGVSNQPQHF TGCAGCGCCGGGGGGGTTAGCAATCAGCCCCAGCATTTT
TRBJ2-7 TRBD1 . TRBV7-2 CASSPGQGLPYEQYF TGTGCCAGCAGCCCCGGACAGGGCTTACCCTACGAGCAGTACTTC
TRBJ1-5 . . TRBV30 CAWSEDSNSNQPQHF TGTGCCTGGTCCGAGGACAGCAATAGCAATCAGCCCCAGCATTTT
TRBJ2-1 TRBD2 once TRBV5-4 CAVGVSGGSNEQFF TGTGCCGTCGGAGTAAGCGGGGGGTCAAATGAGCAGTTCTTC
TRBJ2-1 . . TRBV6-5 CASIKRGGFGEQFF TGTGCCAGCATCAAACGAGGGGGTTTCGGGGAGCAGTTCTTC
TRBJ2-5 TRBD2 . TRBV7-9 CASSLVLAGVKETQYF TGTGCCAGCAGCTTAGTACTAGCGGGGGTTAAAGAGACCCAGTACTTC
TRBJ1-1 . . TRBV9 CASSVAGGRTEAFF TGTGCCAGCAGCGTAGCCGGGGGGCGGACTGAAGCTTTCTTT
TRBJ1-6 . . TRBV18 CASSPSSYNSPLHF TGTGCCAGCTCTCCTAGCTCCTATAATTCCCCCCTCCACTTT
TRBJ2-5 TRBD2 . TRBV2 CASCKTSGIRAGETQYF TGTGCCAGCTGTAAGACTAGCGGGATTCGGGCCGGGGAGACCCAGTACTTC
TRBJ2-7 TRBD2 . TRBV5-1 CASSSGTSGYEQYF TGCGCCAGCAGCTCGGGGACTAGCGGCTACGAGCAGTACTTC
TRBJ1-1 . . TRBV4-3 CASSQAVYSSNTEAFF TGCGCCAGCAGCCAAGCGGTATATAGCTCGAACACTGAAGCTTTCTTT
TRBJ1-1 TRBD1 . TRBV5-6 CASSVPGQGGGTEAFF TGTGCCAGCAGCGTCCCGGGACAGGGAGGAGGCACTGAAGCTTTCTTT
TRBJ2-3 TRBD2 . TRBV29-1 CSVERGTSGTDTQYF TGCAGCGTTGAGAGGGGGACTAGCGGAACAGATACGCAGTATTTT
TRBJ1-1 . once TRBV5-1 CASSPREGGNTEAFF TGCGCCAGCAGCCCCCGAGAGGGAGGTAACACTGAAGCTTTCTTT
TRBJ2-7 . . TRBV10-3 CAISGQLNNEQYF TGTGCCATCTCCGGACAGTTGAATAACGAGCAGTACTTC
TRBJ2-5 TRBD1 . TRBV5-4 CASSLRTGTGETQYF TGTGCCAGCAGCTTGAGGACAGGGACGGGAGAGACCCAGTACTTC
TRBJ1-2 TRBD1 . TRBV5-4 CASSPGTGPYGYTF TGTGCCAGCAGTCCCGGGACAGGACCCTATGGCTACACCTTC
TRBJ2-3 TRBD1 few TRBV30 CAYRDRLYTDTQYF TGTGCCTACCGGGACAGGCTATACACAGATACGCAGTATTTT
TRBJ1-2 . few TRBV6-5 CASSNAPIYGYTF TGTGCCAGCAGTAACGCGCCAATCTATGGCTACACCTTC
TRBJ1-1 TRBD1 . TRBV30 CAWSVPDRRDTEAFF TGTGCCTGGAGTGTACCGGACAGGAGGGACACTGAAGCTTTCTTT
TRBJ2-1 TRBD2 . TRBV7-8 CASSLGGGDHNEQFF TGTGCCAGCAGCTTAGGCGGGGGGGACCACAATGAGCAGTTCTTC
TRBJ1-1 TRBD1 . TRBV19 CASSGDRVGVTEAFF TGTGCCAGTAGTGGAGACAGGGTTGGTGTCACTGAAGCTTTCTTT
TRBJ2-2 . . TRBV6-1 CASRVTRGNTGELFF TGTGCCAGCAGGGTGACTAGGGGAAACACCGGGGAGCTGTTTTTT
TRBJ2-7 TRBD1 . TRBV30 CAWSGTGEQYF TGTGCCTGGAGTGGGACAGGCGAGCAGTACTTC
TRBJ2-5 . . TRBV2 CASSWRGNQETQYF TGTGCCAGCAGTTGGAGAGGGAACCAAGAGACCCAGTACTTC